The 29 T cell receptor beta chains below come from one sample, sequenced in a study of OX40 agonist ivuxolimab in advanced cancers. This table comes from immunoSEQ multiplex PCR, and its TCRdb copy is limited to in-frame clones, with some not included. The repertoire has tens of thousands of clones, over 75% of them found once; the top ten carry about 0.3%. Sequenced material: CD4+ or CD8+ T cells sorted from blood, taken in a trial of the OX40 agonist ivuxolimab. Source of these receptors: an adult with an advanced solid tumor such as melanoma, head and neck, liver or kidney cancer.

The rearrangement uses TRBV19 and TRBJ1-5; D is unresolved. Germline CDR1 reads LNHDA; CDR2 reads SQIVND (reference sequence). The CDR3 sequence is 13 residues long. V was trimmed by 6 bases and J by 6 bases, leaving 12 bases between them. In nucleotides, the CDR3 is TGTGCCAGTAGGGAGGCCGCCATTCAGCCCCAGCATTTT. It specifies CASREAAIQPQHF.

The chain is built from TRBV5-1 and TRBJ1-2; a possible D gene is TRBD1 (6 bases). The CDR3 contains 13 residues. Trimming left V 3 bases short and J 8 bases short, with 14 bases between. Germline CDR1 is SGHRS and CDR2 is YFSETQ. CDR3 residues: CASSWNRVEGYTF. Written as DNA, the CDR3 is TGCGCCAGCAGCTGGAACAGGGTGGAGGGCTACACCTTC.

The gene calls are TRBV19 and TRBJ1-2, with D perhaps TRBD1 (5 bases). The CDR3 sequence is 15 residues long. Per the germline V gene, CDR1 is LNHDA and CDR2 is SQIVND (reference sequence). Trimming stripped 0 bases from V and 4 bases from J, with 12 bases between. This chain's CDR3 is CASSIDSTVLYGYTF. The CDR3 DNA is TGTGCCAGTAGTATAGACTCGACAGTCCTCTATGGCTACACCTTC.

The J gene is TRBJ1-5, the V gene TRBV21-1; the table calls TRBD1, which could not be checked here. TRBV21-1 corresponds to a pseudogene. The CDR3 has 17 residues. CDR3 nucleotides: TGTGCCAGCAGCAAAGTCGTCAGGGGGCAGAGCAATCAGCCCCAGCATTTT. Its protein product is CASSKVVRGQSNQPQHF.

The chain has TRBV19 and TRBJ2-3, with 9 bases lining up with TRBD2. The germline V gene encodes CDR1 LNHDA and CDR2 SQIVND (reference sequence). This CDR3 spans 17 amino acids. The trim removed 7 bases at V and 2 bases at J, leaving 13 bases unmatched. The DNA for the CDR3 is TGTGCCAGTAAACGTGGCGGGGGGGGCCTCCTCACAGATACGCAGTATTTT. Translation: CASKRGGGGLLTDTQYF. The full variable domain, rest sourced from reference TRBV19 and TRBJ2-3, is DGGITQSPKYLFRKEGQNVTLSCEQNLNHDAMYWYRQDPGQGLRLIYYSQIVNDFQKGDIAEGYSVSREKKESFPLTVTSAQKNPTAFYLCASKRGGGGLLTDTQYFGPGTRLTVL.

The chain has TRBV18 and TRBJ2-3; TRBD2 aligns across 9 bases. The CDR3 consists of 16 residues. The V gene's germline CDR1 is KGHSH and CDR2 LQKENI. Trimming took 6 bases from V and 2 from J; bases not matched to a gene: 9. In DNA form, the CDR3 reads TGTGCCAGCTCGACAGGGCTAGCGGGGAACACAGATACGCAGTATTTT. Translating gives CASSTGLAGNTDTQYF.

The CDR3 is CASSDQVSNQPQHF. The CDR3 DNA reads TGTGCCAGCAGTGATCAGGTTAGCAATCAGCCCCAGCATTTT. The V call is TRBV2, the J call TRBJ1-5; D remains ambiguous. From germline, CDR1 is SNHLY and CDR2 FYNNEI. CDR3 length: 14 residues. Trimming shortened V by 3 bases and J by 0 bases, and 6 bases separated the two germline ends.

The chain joins TRBV5-8 to TRBJ1-1, with a possible D match to TRBD1 (6 bases). The length of the CDR3 is 16 residues. V lost 4 bases to trimming and J lost 0 bases, with 16 bases between them. Germline-derived CDR1 and CDR2 are SGHTS and YDEGEE. The CDR3, as DNA: TGTGCCAGCAGCAGAACAGGGCCTGGGATGAACACTGAAGCTTTCTTT. Its translation is CASSRTGPGMNTEAFF.

The J gene is TRBJ2-1, the V gene TRBV7-3, with TRBD2 matching over 9 bases. The V segment lost 5 bases and the J segment 8 bases; nucleotides outside the gene matches: 10. CDR1 SGHTA and CDR2 FQGTGA come from the germline V gene. The CDR3 is made up of 15 amino acids. The DNA of the CDR3 is TGTGCCAGCAGCCCGGGACTAGCTGGGACCCATGAGCAGTTCTTC. Its translation is CASSPGLAGTHEQFF. The variable domain in full, with the rest retrieved from reference TRBV7-3 and TRBJ2-1, is GAGVSQTPSNKVTEKGKYVELRCDPISGHTALYWYRQSLGQGPEFLIYFQGTGAADDSGLPNDRFFAVRPEGSVSTLKIQRTERGDSAVYLCASSPGLAGTHEQFFGPGTRLTVL.

The chain uses TRBV6-1 and TRBJ2-1, with 7 bases aligning to TRBD2. Germline V gene data show CDR1 as MNHNS and CDR2 as SASEGT. The CDR3 is 14 amino acids. V shed 4 bases and J 2 bases; nucleotides not matched to a gene: 2. The CDR3 sequence is CASSGGGAYNEQFF. In nucleotides, the CDR3 is TGTGCCAGCAGTGGGGGGGGAGCCTACAATGAGCAGTTCTTC.

V and J are TRBV5-4 and TRBJ2-2; D is unresolved. V was clipped by 0 bases and J by 5 bases, with 8 bases between them. The V gene's germline CDR1 is SGHNT and CDR2 YYREEE (reference sequence). The CDR3 extends over 14 amino acids. CDR3 bases: TGTGCCAGCAGCTTGGCTCGATCGACCGGGGAGCTGTTTTTT. This sequence encodes CASSLARSTGELFF.

The gene calls are TRBV19 and TRBJ2-3; 10 nucleotides line up with TRBD1. The CDR3 is made up of 16 amino acids. V was pared by 8 bases and J by 6 bases, with 14 bases of the junction left unmatched. Germline V gene lookup returns CDR1 LNHDA and CDR2 SQIVND (reference sequence). Written as DNA, the CDR3 is TGTGCCAGTCGTGCCCCGGGACAGGGGTCCCCGGATACGCAGTATTTT. Translation: CASRAPGQGSPDTQYF.

The gene calls are TRBV6-5 and TRBJ2-7; tentatively, D is TRBD2 (5 bases). Germline CDR1 reads MNHEY; CDR2 reads SVGAGI. This CDR3 spans 13 amino acids. V was pared by 6 bases and J by 9 bases, with 18 bases between. The CDR3 sequence: CASSQWGASGQYF. The CDR3 DNA follows: TGTGCCAGCAGCCAATGGGGAGCTTCTGGGCAGTACTTC.

This chain links TRBV9 with TRBJ2-1, with D possibly being TRBD1 (5 bases). Trimming left V 3 bases short and J 5 bases short, with 18 bases between. This CDR3 is built from 16 residues. Per the germline V gene, CDR1 is SGDLS and CDR2 is YYNGEE. The CDR3 DNA follows: TGTGCCAGCAGCGAGCGACAGCTCGCATCGAACAATGAGCAGTTCTTC. It specifies CASSERQLASNNEQFF.

The chain couples TRBV7-2 to TRBJ2-3; 12 nucleotides line up with TRBD2. This CDR3 contains 16 residues. V lost 4 bases and J lost 4; bases outside the gene matches: 6. Germline-derived CDR1 and CDR2 are SGHTA and FQGNSA. The CDR3 sequence: CASSSSSGGASDTQYF. CDR3 DNA sequence: TGTGCCAGCAGCTCCTCTAGCGGGGGGGCGTCAGATACGCAGTATTTT.

Details on this clone: This specimen includes other DNA sequences encoding the same CDR3. The rearrangement uses TRBV7-6 and TRBJ1-1; no reliable D call. The V end was cut by 5 bases, the J end by 0 bases, with 7 bases between. This CDR3 contains 13 residues. Germline assignment: CDR1 SGHVS and CDR2 FNYEAQ. CDR3 residues: CASSLQMNTEAFF. In DNA, the CDR3 is TGTGCCAGCAGCCTGCAAATGAACACTGAAGCTTTCTTT. Using reference TRBV7-6 and TRBJ1-1 for the parts outside the CDR3, the full variable domain is GAGVSQSPRYKVTKRGQDVALRCDPISGHVSLYWYRQALGQGPEFLTYFNYEAQQDKSGLPNDRFSAERPEGSISTLTIQRTEQRDSAMYRCASSLQMNTEAFFGQGTRLTVV.

This chain uses TRBV5-1 with TRBJ1-6; maybe TRBD1 (5 bases). CDR3 size: 19 residues. V was shortened by 1 base and J by 0 bases, with 17 bases between the two germline ends. CDR1 and CDR2 (germline): SGHRS, YFSETQ. The CDR3 DNA is TGCGCCAGCAGCTTGAGGCAGGGAGGGCCAAGCTCCTATAATTCACCCCTCCACTTT. It codes for CASSLRQGGPSSYNSPLHF.

The CDR3 spells CASSPRENTEAFF. CDR3 bases: TGTGCCAGCAGCCCTCGGGAGAACACTGAAGCTTTCTTT. The chain uses TRBV7-8 and TRBJ1-1; D not certain. CDR3 length: 13 amino acids. CDR1 is SGHVS and CDR2 is FQNEAQ in the germline V gene. Trimming took off 5 bases at V and 1 base at J, with 8 bases between the two ends.

This sequence joins TRBV27 and TRBJ1-2; D ambiguous. V was shortened by 2 bases and J by 4 bases, with 11 bases between the two germline ends. The CDR3 covers 14 residues. Germline CDR1 reads MNHEY; CDR2 reads SMNVEV (reference sequence). CDR3 sequence (DNA): TGTGCCAGCAGTTTAGATGTGCGGAGCTATGGCTACACCTTC. The encoded protein is CASSLDVRSYGYTF.

This sequence joins TRBV13 and TRBJ2-7; tentatively, D is TRBD1 (6 bases). Germline values: CDR1 PRHDT, CDR2 FYEKMQ (reference sequence). The CDR3 consists of 16 residues. V was cut by 2 bases and J by 0 bases, with 14 bases left in between. Written as DNA, the CDR3 is TGTGCCAGCAGCTTAACCTCCGGGACATCCTCCTACGAGCAGTACTTC. The encoded protein is CASSLTSGTSSYEQYF.

V gene TRBV18 combines with J gene TRBJ2-4, with 10 nucleotides matching TRBD2. CDR3 length: 18 amino acids. The germline CDR1 and CDR2 sequences are KGHSH and LQKENI. V was clipped by 0 bases and J by 0 bases; unmatched bases: 5. The CDR3 coding sequence is TGTGCCAGCTCACCACCTGGACTAGCGGAACTAGCCAAAAACATTCAGTACTTC. This translates into CASSPPGLAELAKNIQYF. The whole variable domain, filled in from reference TRBV18 and TRBJ2-4, reads NAGVMQNPRHLVRRRGQEARLRCSPMKGHSHVYWYRQLPEEGLKFMVYLQKENIIDESGMPKERFSAEFPKEGPSILRIQQVVRGDSAAYFCASSPPGLAELAKNIQYFGAGTRLSVL.

The chain is built from TRBV4-3 and TRBJ1-2; 9 bases map to TRBD1. Losses at the gene ends were 6 bases for V and 4 bases for J; bases not matched to a gene: 9. The CDR3 contains 15 residues. Germline-derived CDR1 and CDR2 are LGHNA and YSLEER. The CDR3 reads CASSLQGAGVYGYTF. The CDR3 DNA sequence: TGCGCCAGCAGTTTACAGGGGGCCGGCGTCTATGGCTACACCTTC.

This chain connects TRBV10-3 to TRBJ2-5; 10 bases line up with TRBD2. V trimming: 4 bases; J trimming: 0 bases; junction bases outside the gene matches: 11. Germline loops: CDR1 ENHRY, CDR2 SYGVKD. This CDR3 is built from 18 residues. CDR3 sequence reads: CAISGSPSGGEYQETQYF. Written as DNA, the CDR3 is TGTGCCATCAGTGGATCTCCTAGCGGGGGAGAGTACCAAGAGACCCAGTACTTC.

The chain uses TRBV11-2 and TRBJ1-2; 7 bases are shared with TRBD1. This CDR3 comprises 15 residues. V lost 2 bases, J lost 8 bases, and 11 bases stayed unmatched. The germline V gene encodes CDR1 SGHAT and CDR2 FQNNGV. CDR3 residues: CASSLPQGDRGGYTF. The DNA for the CDR3 is TGTGCCAGCAGCTTACCCCAGGGGGATCGGGGAGGCTACACCTTC.

The CDR3 is CARVTSGEGTDTQYF. CDR3 DNA sequence: TGCGCCAGGGTGACTAGCGGGGAGGGCACAGATACGCAGTATTTT. The chain couples TRBV10-1 to TRBJ2-3; 11 bases fit TRBD2. CDR3 length: 15 amino acids. The trim removed 9 bases at V and 1 base at J, leaving 6 bases unmatched. Germline CDR1 reads WNHNN; CDR2 reads SYGVQD (reference sequence).

The J gene is TRBJ2-2, the V gene TRBV7-6, with 13 bases fitting TRBD2. Germline-derived CDR1 and CDR2 are SGHVS and FNYEAQ. CDR3 length: 18 residues. The ends lost 0 bases at V and 1 base at J; junction bases unmatched: 2. The CDR3 protein is CASSLAGLAGRNTGELFF. The CDR3 DNA sequence: TGTGCCAGCAGCTTAGCGGGACTAGCGGGGCGGAACACCGGGGAGCTGTTTTTT.

The chain links TRBV27 to TRBJ1-6; D perhaps matches TRBD1 (6 bases). V was clipped by 9 bases and J by 5 bases, with 17 bases between them. Germline V gene lookup returns CDR1 MNHEY and CDR2 SMNVEV (reference sequence). The CDR3 is 15 amino acids. DNA of the CDR3: TGTGCCAGTCAGCAACAGGGAAGTAATAATTCACCCCTCCACTTT. Translating gives CASQQQGSNNSPLHF.

This rearrangement joins TRBV27 to TRBJ2-2; D assignment may be TRBD1 or TRBD2 (5 bases each). Looked up from germline, CDR1 is MNHEY and CDR2 is SMNVEV (reference sequence). V was cut by 6 bases and J by 1 base, with 12 bases left in between. CDR3 length: 15 amino acids. CDR3: CASRPGRLNTGELFF. The CDR3 DNA follows: TGTGCCAGCAGGCCGGGACGGCTGAACACCGGGGAGCTGTTTTTT.

The chain combines TRBV29-1 with TRBJ2-7, with D possibly TRBD1 on 6 matching bases. The CDR3 loop spans 14 amino acids. Germline CDR1 and CDR2: SQVTM and ANQGSEA. The ends were cut back, 6 bases at V and 2 bases at J, with 17 bases in the middle. The CDR3 region is CSVKFTGKPYEQYF. The CDR3 DNA reads TGCAGCGTCAAATTTACAGGGAAGCCCTACGAGCAGTACTTC.